Following are 19 T cell receptor beta chains from one sample sequenced in a study of PD-1 blockade in classical Hodgkin lymphoma. The patients all showed relapse after autologous stem cell transplantation, while their brentuximab vedotin exposure varied. Assay: immunoSEQ multiplex PCR; the TCRdb copy retains only in-frame clones and omits some. The sample lists about 150,000 clones, approximately 81% occurring once. The sequencing used peripheral blood mononuclear cells (PBMCs), collected before the second cycle of nivolumab. The receptors were sampled from a human donor with classical Hodgkin lymphoma.

This clone has just one count. This chain joins TRBV5-1 and TRBJ1-3; no clear D. The CDR3 runs to 16 residues. The germline V and J ends were trimmed by 0 bases and 0 bases, with 10 bases remaining between them. From germline, CDR1 is SGHRS and CDR2 YFSETQ. The CDR3 region has the DNA TGCGCCAGCAGCTTGGTCCCGGGTTCCTCTGGAAACACCATATATTTT. Translated: CASSLVPGSSGNTIYF.

The rearrangement joins TRBV5-3 to TRBJ2-2, with a tentative D call TRBD1 (5 bases). TRBV5-3 is noted as an ORF with a role that remains uncertain. The CDR3 sequence is 13 residues long. Trimming removed 6 bases at V and 1 base at J, with 7 bases between. CDR3 amino acids: CARTTVNTGELFF. In nucleotides, the CDR3 is TGTGCCAGAACGACAGTGAACACCGGGGAGCTGTTTTTT.

V is TRBV6-1 and J is TRBJ2-3, with D possibly being TRBD2 (6 bases). V was pared by 4 bases and J by 6 bases, with 20 bases between. The germline gives CDR1 MNHNS, CDR2 SASEGT. The CDR3 is 16 residues long. The CDR3 bases are TGTGCCAGCAGTGCTACGGGACTCCACTCGGGGGATACGCAGTATTTT. This translates into CASSATGLHSGDTQYF.

The chain uses TRBV6-6 and TRBJ1-1; the D is unclear. Trimming took 4 bases from V and 0 from J, leaving 9 bases between them. The CDR3 totals 14 residues. Germline CDR1 reads MNHNY; CDR2 reads SVGAGI (reference sequence). DNA for the CDR3: TGTGCCAGCAGTTCCCCGCACTTGAACACTGAAGCTTTCTTT. Translation gives CASSSPHLNTEAFF.

This chain connects TRBV4-3 to TRBJ1-2; D remains ambiguous. Trimming removed 4 bases from V and 4 bases from J, with 13 bases in between. The CDR3 length is 14 residues. Looked up from germline, CDR1 is LGHNA and CDR2 is YSLEER. This CDR3 reads CASSPGGLVYGYTF. The CDR3 DNA reads as TGCGCCAGCAGCCCGGGCGGTCTGGTCTATGGCTACACCTTC.

This rearrangement joins TRBV7-9 to TRBJ2-2, with D perhaps matching TRBD1 (5 bases). The V gene's germline CDR1 is SEHNR and CDR2 FQNEAQ (reference sequence). The CDR3 length is 16 residues. V was clipped by 1 base and J by 2 bases, with 11 bases between them. CDR3 residues: CASSLVPGSNTGELFF. DNA for the CDR3: TGTGCCAGCAGCTTAGTACCAGGGTCTAACACCGGGGAGCTGTTTTTT. Looking up the rest from reference TRBV7-9 and TRBJ2-2 gives the full variable domain: DTGVSQNPRHKITKRGQNVTFRCDPISEHNRLYWYRQTLGQGPEFLTYFQNEAQLEKSRLLSDRFSAERPKGSFSTLEIQRTEQGDSAMYLCASSLVPGSNTGELFFGEGSRLTVL.

The CDR3 is CASSLGQSGNTIYF. CDR3 sequence (DNA): TGTGCCAGCAGTTTGGGACAGAGCGGAAACACCATATATTTT. The chain carries TRBV28 and TRBJ1-3, with 7 positions matching TRBD1. The CDR3 is 14 amino acids. Germline lookup yields CDR1 MDHEN and CDR2 SYDVKM. The V and J ends lost 3 bases and 4 bases, in that order; junction bases with no gene match: 3.

The chain is built from TRBV7-9 and TRBJ2-4; the D is unclear. Trimming cost V 5 bases and J 6 bases, with 11 bases left between them. The CDR3 is 13 amino acids. Germline CDR1 and CDR2: SEHNR and FQNEAQ (reference sequence). The CDR3 coding sequence is TGTGCCAGCAGCCTCACATGGGCAAACATTCAGTACTTC. It specifies CASSLTWANIQYF.

The chain uses TRBV11-2 and TRBJ2-1; TRBD2 agrees at 8 bases. After removal of 4 bases from V and 3 bases from J, the junction contained 11 bases not matched to a gene. CDR1 is SGHAT and CDR2 is FQNNGV in the germline V gene. CDR3 length equals 17 residues. As DNA, the CDR3 is TGTGCCAGCAGCTCCCAGATAGCGGGAACGATCTACAATGAGCAGTTCTTC. Translated: CASSSQIAGTIYNEQFF.

Written as DNA, the CDR3 is TGTGCCAGCAGCGAGGACAAGCTCGCCACCGGGGAGCTGTTTTTT. This gives the protein CASSEDKLATGELFF. The chain is built from TRBV9 and TRBJ2-2; possibly TRBD1 for D (5 bases). This CDR3 is built from 15 residues. In germline, CDR1 is SGDLS, CDR2 YYNGEE. The germline V and J ends were trimmed by 3 bases and 4 bases, with 13 bases remaining between them.

A few counts support this clone. The CDR3 region is CASSLGGSLNTEAFF. CDR3 nucleotides: TGTGCCAGCAGCCTCGGCGGCAGTCTGAACACTGAAGCTTTCTTT. V is TRBV6-5 and J is TRBJ1-1; D uncertain. CDR3 length: 15 amino acids. Germline CDR1 is MNHEY and CDR2 is SVGAGI. Trimming left V 6 bases short and J 0 bases short, with 14 bases between.

In this sample, this clone turned up many times. The J gene is TRBJ1-1, the V gene TRBV28; no clear D. The CDR3 contains 20 residues. Trimming removed 1 base at V and 0 bases at J, with 24 bases between. Germline CDR1 MDHEN, CDR2 SYDVKM. CDR3 nucleotide sequence: TGTGCCAGCAGTTTATTACCCGGGATCTTGCCGATGATGTTGAACACTGAAGCTTTCTTT. As protein: CASSLLPGILPMMLNTEAFF.

The chain uses TRBV15 and TRBJ2-1, with 8 bases lining up with TRBD1. This CDR3 spans 15 amino acids. CDR1 LNHNV and CDR2 YYDKDF come from the germline V gene (reference sequence). Trimming at V came to 6 bases and at J to 4 bases, leaving 8 bases not matched to a gene. The CDR3 reads CATSTRRQGYNEQFF. The CDR3 DNA is TGTGCCACCAGTACGAGGCGACAGGGGTACAATGAGCAGTTCTTC.

The V gene is TRBV7-6, the J gene TRBJ2-7; D is unclear. CDR3 length: 12 residues. V was cut by 4 bases and J by 6 bases, with 10 bases left in between. Germline V lookup: CDR1 SGHVS, CDR2 FNYEAQ. CDR3 region: CASSSGLFEQYF. The CDR3 DNA reads TGTGCCAGCAGCTCCGGGCTCTTCGAGCAGTACTTC.

This clone has only a few counts. This chain links TRBV1 with TRBJ2-5; the table's D call, TRBD2, was not checked against the DNA. TRBV1 constitutes a pseudogene. The CDR3 has 14 amino acids. As DNA, the CDR3 is TGCACCAGCAGCCACCTAGACGGTGATGAGACCCAGTACTTC. It translates to CTSSHLDGDETQYF.

This chain uses TRBV5-6 with TRBJ1-2; possible D gene TRBD1, 5 bases. The CDR3 is 15 residues long. From germline, CDR1 is SGHDT and CDR2 YYEEEE. Trimming pared 3 bases from V and 3 bases from J, leaving 15 bases between. CDR3 amino acids: CASSSIGEGDYGYTF. Here the CDR3 DNA reads TGTGCCAGCAGCTCCATAGGGGAAGGTGACTATGGCTACACCTTC.

The V and J genes are TRBV19 and TRBJ1-5; no clear D. The germline V and J ends were trimmed by 5 bases and 5 bases, with 10 bases remaining between them. This CDR3 has 13 residues. Germline CDR1 is LNHDA and CDR2 is SQIVND (reference sequence). The DNA for the CDR3 is TGTGCCAGTAGTCGGACGGAATATCAGCCCCAGCATTTT. It codes for CASSRTEYQPQHF.

V gene TRBV10-3 combines with J gene TRBJ2-3, with D possibly being TRBD1 or TRBD2 (6 bases each). This CDR3 region has 15 residues. Trimming took 5 bases from V and 2 from J, leaving 14 bases between them. Germline-derived CDR1 and CDR2 are ENHRY and SYGVKD. The CDR3 coding sequence is TGTGCCATCAGTCCTAGAAGGGGGGCCACAGATACGCAGTATTTT. Its protein product is CAISPRRGATDTQYF.

This clone was picked up a small number of times. The V gene is TRBV7-4, the J gene TRBJ2-1, with TRBD2 as a possible D gene (5 bases). Germline CDR1 and CDR2: SGHVT and SQSDAQ. The CDR3 runs 13 residues. Trimming took off 1 base at V and 8 bases at J, with 9 bases between the two ends. This CDR3 reads CASSLVLEDEQFF. CDR3 bases: TGTGCCAGCAGCTTAGTCCTGGAGGATGAGCAGTTCTTC.